The 14 T cell receptor beta chains reported below all come from one sample, sequenced in a study of cytomegalovirus exposure and HLA in healthy donors. PCR employed 60 Vbeta and 13 Jbeta primers. Produced via immunoSEQ multiplex PCR; TCRdb's table is partial and in-frame only. The data show about 84,000 clones, approximately 78% seen once. Source material: PBMCs. The receptors come from a male donor in good health and CMV-seropositive.

The rearrangement joins TRBV7-9 to TRBJ2-2, with a weak D call TRBD1 (5 bases). The germline V gene has CDR1 SEHNR and CDR2 FQNEAQ (reference sequence). The CDR3 spans 15 residues. V lost 4 bases and J 7 bases, leaving 16 bases between the germline ends. The CDR3 sequence: CASSSLGGADGELFF. In nucleotides, the CDR3 is TGTGCCAGCAGCTCCCTGGGTGGGGCGGACGGGGAGCTGTTTTTT.

This chain uses TRBV19 with TRBJ1-5; tentative D call: TRBD1 (6 bases). The CDR3 length is 16 residues. Germline CDR1 reads LNHDA; CDR2 reads SQIVND (reference sequence). The germline V and J ends were trimmed by 5 bases and 0 bases, with 14 bases remaining between them. The CDR3 bases are TGTGCCAGTAGTCTCTACCAGGACAGTAGCAATCAGCCCCAGCATTTT. Encoded protein: CASSLYQDSSNQPQHF.

The CDR3 protein is CASSTGNEQFF. The CDR3 bases are TGTGCCAGTAGTACCGGCAATGAGCAGTTCTTC. The genes are TRBV19 and TRBJ2-1; D call uncertain. The CDR3 runs 11 residues. Trimming left V 4 bases short and J 6 bases short, with 4 bases between. Germline values: CDR1 LNHDA, CDR2 SQIVND (reference sequence). The variable domain in full, with the rest retrieved from reference TRBV19 and TRBJ2-1, is DGGITQSPKYLFRKEGQNVTLSCEQNLNHDAMYWYRQDPGQGLRLIYYSQIVNDFQKGDIAEGYSVSREKKESFPLTVTSAQKNPTAFYLCASSTGNEQFFGPGTRLTVL.

The chain's CDR3 is CASSPVRVSYNEQFF. CDR3 nucleotides: TGTGCCAGCTCACCTGTTAGAGTCTCCTACAATGAGCAGTTCTTC. The rearrangement links TRBV18 to TRBJ2-1; D is undetermined. This CDR3 contains 15 residues. Looked up from germline, CDR1 is KGHSH and CDR2 is LQKENI. The V end lost 3 bases, the J end lost 0 bases, and 9 bases lay between the germline ends.

The chain employs TRBV28 and TRBJ1-2; 9 bases fit TRBD1. This CDR3 spans 15 amino acids. The V segment lost 6 bases and the J segment 4 bases; nucleotides outside the gene matches: 9. The germline V gene encodes CDR1 MDHEN and CDR2 SYDVKM. The CDR3 nucleotides are TGTGCCAGCAGGCACACAGGGGGCACATTCTATGGCTACACCTTC. Amino acids: CASRHTGGTFYGYTF.

The chain couples TRBV7-9 to TRBJ1-2; D may be TRBD1 (6 bases). V dropped 1 base and J dropped 6 bases, with 18 bases sitting between them. The CDR3 has 16 amino acids. Germline V gene lookup returns CDR1 SEHNR and CDR2 FQNEAQ (reference sequence). The CDR3 protein is CASSLEMRGGMHGYTF. CDR3 in DNA: TGTGCCAGCAGCTTAGAAATGAGGGGGGGGATGCATGGCTACACCTTC.

The rearrangement uses TRBV15 and TRBJ2-3; TRBD1 agrees at 7 bases. Germline values: CDR1 LNHNV, CDR2 YYDKDF (reference sequence). There are 20 residues in the CDR3. The V segment lost 6 bases and the J segment 2 bases; nucleotides outside the gene matches: 23. The CDR3, as DNA: TGTGCCACCAGAAAGTCTAGGGGGCTTTTGGGGTTTATTGACACAGATACGCAGTATTTT. As protein: CATRKSRGLLGFIDTDTQYF.

The chain uses TRBV7-2 and TRBJ2-2; possible D gene TRBD1, 5 bases. Trimming removed 0 bases at V and 5 bases at J, with 7 bases between. CDR3 length: 14 residues. Germline V CDR1 and CDR2: SGHTA, FQGNSA. CDR3 sequence (DNA): TGTGCCAGCAGCTTAGCGTCAGGGACCGGGGAGCTGTTTTTT. Its translation is CASSLASGTGELFF.

The chain couples TRBV27 to TRBJ2-7; TRBD2 matches 14 bases. V was pared by 10 bases and J by 3 bases, with 2 bases of the junction left unmatched. The CDR3 covers 13 residues. CDR1 is MNHEY and CDR2 is SMNVEV in the germline V gene (reference sequence). This CDR3 reads CAIGTSGGYEQYF. CDR3 sequence (DNA): TGTGCCATCGGGACTAGCGGGGGCTACGAGCAGTACTTC.

Within the sample, this clone is medium-sized. The J gene is TRBJ1-1, the V gene TRBV5-1; D is undetermined. V was trimmed by 5 bases and J by 1 base, leaving 12 bases between them. From germline, CDR1 is SGHRS and CDR2 YFSETQ. CDR3 length: 14 amino acids. The CDR3 loop is CASSPSSSNTEAFF. The CDR3, as DNA: TGCGCCAGCAGTCCTAGCTCTTCGAACACTGAAGCTTTCTTT. Complete variable domain (other parts from reference TRBV5-1 and TRBJ1-1): KAGVTQTPRYLIKTRGQQVTLSCSPISGHRSVSWYQQTPGQGLQFLFEYFSETQRNKGNFPGRFSGRQFSNSRSEMNVSTLELGDSALYLCASSPSSSNTEAFFGQGTRLTVV.

The chain carries TRBV7-2 and TRBJ1-2; no clear D gene. The CDR3 runs 14 residues. Germline CDR1 SGHTA, CDR2 FQGNSA. Trimming took 6 bases from V and 5 from J, leaving 16 bases between them. The CDR3 bases are TGTGCCAGCAGTCTACCGGTCCTGAGGTATGGCTACACCTTC. Translation gives CASSLPVLRYGYTF.

This clone appeared a few times. The rearrangement links TRBV4-3 to TRBJ1-5; D call uncertain. The CDR3 is made up of 14 amino acids. V lost 1 base and J 7 bases, leaving 11 bases between the germline ends. Germline CDR1 reads LGHNA; CDR2 reads YSLEER. The CDR3 DNA reads as TGCGCCAGCAGCCAAGTTTACGGTATCCAGCCCCAGCATTTT. This encodes CASSQVYGIQPQHF.

The gene calls are TRBV6-5 and TRBJ2-7, with D perhaps TRBD1 (6 bases). This CDR3 is 15 amino acids long. Germline loops: CDR1 MNHEY, CDR2 SVGAGI. Trimming removed 6 bases from V and 0 bases from J, with 15 bases in between. The CDR3 sequence: CASRAGTPNSYEQYF. CDR3 bases: TGTGCCAGCAGAGCCGGGACACCGAACTCCTACGAGCAGTACTTC.

This rearrangement joins TRBV5-4 to TRBJ2-3, with D possibly being TRBD2 (6 bases). The CDR3 sequence is 14 residues long. V was cut by 4 bases and J by 0 bases, with 9 bases left in between. Germline loops: CDR1 SGHNT, CDR2 YYREEE (reference sequence). The DNA for the CDR3 is TGTGCCAGCAGCCCTAGCGAGAGCACAGATACGCAGTATTTT. Translating gives CASSPSESTDTQYF.